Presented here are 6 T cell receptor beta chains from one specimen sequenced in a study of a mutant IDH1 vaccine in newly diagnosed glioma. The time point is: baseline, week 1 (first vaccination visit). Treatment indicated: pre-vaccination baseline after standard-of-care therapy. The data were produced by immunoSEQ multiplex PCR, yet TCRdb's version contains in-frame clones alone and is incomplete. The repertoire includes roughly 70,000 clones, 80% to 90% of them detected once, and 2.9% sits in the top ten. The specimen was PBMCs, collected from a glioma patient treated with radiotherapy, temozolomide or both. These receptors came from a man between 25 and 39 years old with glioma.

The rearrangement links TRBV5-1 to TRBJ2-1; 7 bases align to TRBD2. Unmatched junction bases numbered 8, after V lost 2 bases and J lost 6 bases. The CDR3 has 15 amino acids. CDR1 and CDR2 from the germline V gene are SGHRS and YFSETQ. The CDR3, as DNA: TGCGCCAGCAGCTTAGCGGGGACTTTGGGCAATGAGCAGTTCTTC. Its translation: CASSLAGTLGNEQFF.

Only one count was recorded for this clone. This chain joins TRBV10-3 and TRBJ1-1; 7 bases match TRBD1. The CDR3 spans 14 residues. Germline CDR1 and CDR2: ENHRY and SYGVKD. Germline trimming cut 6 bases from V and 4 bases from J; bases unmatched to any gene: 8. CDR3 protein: CAIRAGQEGTEAFF. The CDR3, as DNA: TGTGCCATCAGAGCCGGACAGGAGGGCACTGAAGCTTTCTTT.

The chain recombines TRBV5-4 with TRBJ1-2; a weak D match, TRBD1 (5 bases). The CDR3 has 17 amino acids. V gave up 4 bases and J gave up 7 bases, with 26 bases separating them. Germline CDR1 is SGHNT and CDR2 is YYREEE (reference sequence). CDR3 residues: CASSPFLGRESVGGYTF. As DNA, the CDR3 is TGTGCCAGCAGCCCCTTCCTCGGCAGGGAGTCGGTGGGTGGCTACACCTTC.

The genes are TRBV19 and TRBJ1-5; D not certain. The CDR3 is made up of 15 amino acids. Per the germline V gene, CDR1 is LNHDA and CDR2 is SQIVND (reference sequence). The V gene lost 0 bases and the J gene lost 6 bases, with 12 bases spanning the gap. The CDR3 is CASSIDPSSGQPQHF. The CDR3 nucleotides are TGTGCCAGTAGTATAGACCCCTCTAGTGGTCAGCCCCAGCATTTT.

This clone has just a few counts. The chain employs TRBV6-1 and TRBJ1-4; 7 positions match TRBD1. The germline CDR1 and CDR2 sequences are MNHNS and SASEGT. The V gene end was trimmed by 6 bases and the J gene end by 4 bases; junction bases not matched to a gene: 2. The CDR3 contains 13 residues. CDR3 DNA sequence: TGTGCCAGCAGGCGACAGGGTAATGAAAAACTGTTTTTT. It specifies CASRRQGNEKLFF.

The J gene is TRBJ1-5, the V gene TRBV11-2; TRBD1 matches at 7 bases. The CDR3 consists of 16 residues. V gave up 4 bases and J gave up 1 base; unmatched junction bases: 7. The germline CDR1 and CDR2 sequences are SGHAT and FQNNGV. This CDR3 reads CASSSVRGKSNQPQHF. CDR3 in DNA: TGTGCCAGCAGCTCGGTCAGGGGGAAGAGCAATCAGCCCCAGCATTTT.